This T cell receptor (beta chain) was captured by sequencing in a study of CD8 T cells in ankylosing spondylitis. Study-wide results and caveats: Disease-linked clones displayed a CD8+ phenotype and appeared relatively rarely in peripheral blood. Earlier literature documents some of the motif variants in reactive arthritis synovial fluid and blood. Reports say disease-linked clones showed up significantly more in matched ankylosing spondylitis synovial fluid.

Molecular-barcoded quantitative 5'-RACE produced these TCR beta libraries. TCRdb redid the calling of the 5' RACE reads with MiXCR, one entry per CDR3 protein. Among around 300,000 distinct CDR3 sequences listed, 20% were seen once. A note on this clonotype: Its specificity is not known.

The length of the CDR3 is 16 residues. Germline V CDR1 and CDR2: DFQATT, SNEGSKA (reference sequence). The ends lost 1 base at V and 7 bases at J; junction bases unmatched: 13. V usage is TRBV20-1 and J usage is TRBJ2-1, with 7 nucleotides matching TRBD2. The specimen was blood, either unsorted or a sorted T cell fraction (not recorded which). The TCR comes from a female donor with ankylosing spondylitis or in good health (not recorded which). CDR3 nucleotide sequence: TGCAGTGCTAGAGCCCTGGACGCGGGGGTACGTAATGAGCAGTTCTTC. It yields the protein CSARALDAGVRNEQFF.